The rows below give T cell receptor beta chains drawn from one sample of a study of T cells after yellow fever vaccination. TCRdb processed the 5' RACE reads anew with MiXCR; each CDR3 protein has one entry. The repertoire has over 250,000 distinct CDR3 sequences, about 4% of them found once; the top ten carry about 26%. The sample was PBMCs, taken 5 days after the yellow fever booster vaccination. Receptors originate from a man aged 18 to 30 who received the YFV17D yellow fever vaccine. The CDR3 runs from the conserved cysteine through the conserved F or W. The order of the fields is J gene, clone size, V gene, CDR3 protein. The listing skips clone size in some rows; elsewhere it reads once, few, many or a size class.

J: TRBJ1-2; size: many; V: TRBV12-3/TRBV12-4; CDR3: CASSPSGGGNGYTF
J: TRBJ1-5; size: few; V: TRBV19; CDR3: CASSREARTNQPQHF
J: TRBJ2-4; size: .; V: TRBV19; CDR3: CASSLQGAEIQYF
J: TRBJ1-6; size: few; V: TRBV18; CDR3: CASSPPGEALHF
J: TRBJ1-1; size: .; V: TRBV13; CDR3: CASSAGGAAEAFF
J: TRBJ2-2; size: .; V: TRBV29-1; CDR3: CSVEVWGPGELFF
J: TRBJ1-2; size: few; V: TRBV19; CDR3: CASRDSYYGYTF
J: TRBJ2-1; size: .; V: TRBV5-5; CDR3: CASSRTVNEQFF
J: TRBJ2-1; size: .; V: TRBV7-2; CDR3: CASSPGLSHNEQFF
J: TRBJ2-5; size: .; V: TRBV11-3; CDR3: CASSPGGGQGKAQYF
J: TRBJ1-6; size: .; V: TRBV7-3; CDR3: CASSLGSAYNSPLHF
J: TRBJ1-5; size: .; V: TRBV20-1; CDR3: CSARTGEVQPQHF
J: TRBJ2-3; size: few; V: TRBV20-1; CDR3: CSARDTVRWSDTQYF
J: TRBJ2-5; size: .; V: TRBV5-1; CDR3: CASSSLTETQYF
J: TRBJ2-1; size: many; V: TRBV7-3; CDR3: CASSPRGGTLNEQFF
J: TRBJ1-4; size: few; V: TRBV20-1; CDR3: CSARGRLRGEKLFF
J: TRBJ2-5; size: few; V: TRBV10-3; CDR3: CATRTSKETQYF
J: TRBJ2-4; size: many; V: TRBV15; CDR3: CATSRDSPILSIQYF
J: TRBJ2-7; size: few; V: TRBV6-1; CDR3: CASSVGRETYEQYF
J: TRBJ2-1; size: few; V: TRBV20-1; CDR3: CSAREPRQGPSEQFF
J: TRBJ2-1; size: few; V: TRBV12-3/TRBV12-4; CDR3: CASSRWRDSSYNEQFF
J: TRBJ2-5; size: few; V: TRBV20-1; CDR3: CSARDNRKGSGRETQYF
J: TRBJ1-2; size: .; V: TRBV5-6; CDR3: CASSFIEERGYGYTF
J: TRBJ2-5; size: many; V: TRBV5-5; CDR3: CASSLSTPETQYF
J: TRBJ2-7; size: many; V: TRBV5-4; CDR3: CASSLKSGHAYEQYF
J: TRBJ2-5; size: .; V: TRBV7-6; CDR3: CASRAKTGLIGETQYF
J: TRBJ2-5; size: .; V: TRBV12-5; CDR3: CASARSGGETQYF
J: TRBJ1-2; size: .; V: TRBV20-1; CDR3: CSAHKRPGTKGGYTF
J: TRBJ1-2; size: .; V: TRBV12-3/TRBV12-4; CDR3: CASSPVDSILGNYGYTF
J: TRBJ2-5; size: .; V: TRBV20-1; CDR3: CSAGLAGRETQYF
J: TRBJ2-1; size: .; V: TRBV7-9; CDR3: CASSSPSGYEEQFF
J: TRBJ1-5; size: .; V: TRBV11-2; CDR3: CASSQTGGRSNQPQHF
J: TRBJ2-2; size: .; V: TRBV7-2; CDR3: CASSPTVPGELFF
J: TRBJ2-6; size: few; V: TRBV7-9; CDR3: CASSLYAGANVLTF
J: TRBJ2-1; size: few; V: TRBV4-3; CDR3: CASSHDPDTRSGSYNEQFF
J: TRBJ2-1; size: many; V: TRBV29-1; CDR3: CSVESASGASYNEQFF
J: TRBJ1-6; size: .; V: TRBV6-5; CDR3: CASSIYGQANSPLHF
J: TRBJ2-7; size: few; V: TRBV6-6; CDR3: CASTTGVAEQYF
J: TRBJ1-2; size: .; V: TRBV14; CDR3: CASSPVGYTYGYTF
J: TRBJ1-2; size: many; V: TRBV20-1; CDR3: CSASGRGDGYTF